The T cell receptor (beta chain) under discussion was sequenced for a study of T cells after yellow fever vaccination. Findings and caveats of the study: Primary-vaccination clones mostly resurfaced post-booster (about 95% CD4, approximately 90% CD8).

As TCR cDNA was made by 5'RACE template switching, a universal primer site and UMIs were added. Using its own MiXCR run on the 5' RACE reads, TCRdb lists one record per CDR3 protein. The table has some 240,000 distinct CDR3 sequences, around 5.2% seen once. From germline, CDR1 is MNHNY and CDR2 SVGAGI (reference sequence). The CDR3 extends over 17 amino acids. Trimming shortened V by 0 bases and J by 5 bases, and 17 bases separated the two germline ends. Note on this clonotype: Its antigen is not known.

The genes are TRBV6-6 and TRBJ2-1, with D perhaps matching TRBD1 (6 bases). The input for sequencing was CD4+ T cells sorted from PBMCs, taken on the day of the yellow fever booster vaccination. The clonotype was recovered from a man younger than 35 who received the YFV17D yellow fever vaccine. The CDR3 spells CASSYSKVRQGHNEQFF. The CDR3 region has the DNA TGTGCCAGCAGTTACTCGAAAGTCCGCCAGGGGCACAATGAGCAGTTCTTC.